This T cell receptor beta chain stems from a study of human T cells and chemical hapten exposure. Original analysis: Per sample, the median was roughly 96,000 TCRs, with values from 23,224 to 690,600. TCRdb reprocessed the RACE reads via MiXCR and lists one record per CDR3 protein. For this entry, the V and J calls and clone size follow TCRdb and not the study's own pipeline. The repertoire holds roughly 100,000 distinct CDR3 sequences, with less than 40% as singletons. This clonotype has just a few counts. Sample time point: patch test 3, about 24 weeks after DPC sensitization. Treatment given: therapeutic diphenylcyclopropenone sensitization with weekly scalp DPC. Germline CDR1 is MNHEY and CDR2 is SVGAGI. V was cut by 3 bases and J by 2 bases, with 11 bases left in between. This CDR3 has 14 amino acids.

The clonotype comes from a man in his forties with alopecia areata. Some clones in this sample may be carry-over from other donors' samples. This chain joins TRBV6-5 and TRBJ2-7; no clear D gene. This sample comprised whole blood, obtained in connection with sensitization to the hapten diphenylcyclopropenone (DPC). The CDR3 loop is CASSYGIPPYEQYF. CDR3 coding DNA: TGTGCCAGCAGTTATGGCATTCCCCCCTACGAGCAGTACTTC.